The present TCR beta chain was sequenced within a study of T cells in Graves' hyperthyroidism and ophthalmopathy. Amplification of TCR beta CDR3 regions was performed using RNA transcripts as template. The HTBI primer set served for first-round RT-PCR of the TCR CDR3. TCRdb passed the multiplex PCR reads through MiXCR, listing each CDR3 protein once. The sample lists 500,000 to 600,000 distinct CDR3 sequences; roughly 21% were seen once. This clonotype was seen a few times. Germline CDR1 KGHSH, CDR2 LQKENI. V lost 3 bases to trimming and J lost 6 bases; unmatched junction nucleotides: 5. This CDR3 has 14 amino acids. Diagnoses rested on clinical symptoms, serum thyroxine and TRAb, thyroid ultrasound and orbital computed tomography.

The source material was blood. The sequence was obtained from a middle-aged man with Graves' ophthalmopathy. This chain connects TRBV18 to TRBJ1-1; 9 bases are a match to TRBD1. CDR3 in amino acids: CASSPGTGYAEAFF. For the CDR3, the DNA is TGTGCCAGCTCACCCGGGACAGGGTATGCTGAAGCTTTCTTT.